This T cell receptor (beta chain) was captured in a study of T-cell memory formation after mild COVID-19. In this sample, this clonotype turned up a few times. From the 5' RACE reads, TCRdb called clonotypes with MiXCR, one entry per CDR3 protein. The sample includes 100,000 to 130,000 distinct CDR3 sequences, around 17% seen only once; the top ten take over 4.5%. Germline assignment: CDR1 MGHRA and CDR2 YSYEKL. The CDR3 contains 13 residues. V was trimmed by 4 bases and J by 8 bases, leaving 14 bases between them. Source material: PBMCs or a T cell subset sorted from them (not recorded which). The chain has TRBV4-1 and TRBJ1-2; maybe TRBD1 (6 bases). This TCR derives from a man younger than 35 who had mild COVID-19 (a few samples of this study predate the infection). Cell type and time point are not known. The CDR3 here is CASSPGVGRGYTF. CDR3 bases: TGCGCCAGCAGCCCAGGGGTTGGCAGGGGCTACACCTTC.